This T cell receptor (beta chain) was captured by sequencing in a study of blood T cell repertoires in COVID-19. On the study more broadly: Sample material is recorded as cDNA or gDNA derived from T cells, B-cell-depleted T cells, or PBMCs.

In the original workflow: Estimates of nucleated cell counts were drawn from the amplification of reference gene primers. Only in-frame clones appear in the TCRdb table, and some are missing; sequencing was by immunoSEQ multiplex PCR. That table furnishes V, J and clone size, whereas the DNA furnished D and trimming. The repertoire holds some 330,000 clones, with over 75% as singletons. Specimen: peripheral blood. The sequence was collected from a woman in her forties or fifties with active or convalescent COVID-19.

The CDR3 nucleotides are TGTGCCAGCAGTGAAAGGGGGGGAGAAGCTTTCTTT. Translated, it gives CASSERGGEAFF. The chain is built from TRBV25-1 and TRBJ1-1, with D possibly TRBD1 on 6 matching bases. V was shortened by 2 bases and J by 8 bases, with 9 bases between the two germline ends. This CDR3 is built from 12 residues. Looked up from germline, CDR1 is MGHDK and CDR2 is SYGVNS.